This T cell receptor beta chain was observed in a study of long-term antiretroviral therapy in people with HIV. The assay, immunoSEQ v3.0, was run at survey level. TCRdb's table, derived via immunoSEQ multiplex PCR, lists solely in-frame clones and lacks some. The sample yields 23,000 or so clones, approximately 80% seen once. The germline V gene encodes CDR1 LNHDA and CDR2 SQIVND (reference sequence). CDR3 size: 15 residues. V was clipped by 4 bases and J by 6 bases, with 19 bases between them. The material sequenced was unsorted PBMCs, taken 0.1 years before starting antiretroviral therapy. This clonotype was sampled from a man aged 18 to 30 with HIV. The V gene is TRBV19, the J gene TRBJ2-7, with D possibly TRBD1 on 5 matching bases. The CDR3 bases are TGTGCCAGTAGTAAGGGGTGGGGTAGCTTCGGCGAGCAGTACTTC. Translating gives CASSKGWGSFGEQYF.